Detailed here is one TCR beta chain. The antigen remains undetermined. This sample was included in a study of cytomegalovirus exposure and HLA in healthy donors. All donors participated as healthy donors of bone marrow. Per germline, CDR1 SGHTA and CDR2 FQGNSA. Trimming took 0 bases from V and 11 from J; bases not matched to a gene: 4. The CDR3 totals 13 residues. Findings of the study overall: In a later analysis, HLA-C alleles had the fewest associated TCRs, DRB1 alleles the most. Previous analysis showed most TCR beta V segments were productive about 87% or about 30% of the time.

Vbeta (60) and Jbeta (13) primers were used in the PCR. Measured with immunoSEQ multiplex PCR; TCRdb has only the in-frame clones, and not every one. Among tens of thousands of clones listed, roughly 78% were seen once. This receptor was obtained from a male donor in good health and CMV-seropositive. The rearrangement joins TRBV7-2 to TRBJ2-3; 8 bases match TRBD2. The specimen was PBMCs. CDR3 nucleotides: TGTGCCAGCAGCTTAGCGTTCACTAGCGGGCAGTATTTT. It translates to CASSLAFTSGQYF.